This TCR beta chain was identified in a study of response to subunit inactivated influenza vaccine. The study, taken as a whole, reports: Each seasonal flu vaccination may recruit only limited new T cells, authors suggested.

TCRdb re-analysed the RT-PCR reads in MiXCR, keeping a single row per CDR3 protein. The data show more than 700,000 distinct CDR3 sequences, with 20% to 25% seen just once and around 9.6% held by the top ten. This clonotype was counted between two and nine times. What it binds is not known. The material was PBMCs from blood, obtained 5 days after vaccination. The sequence was obtained from a man aged 50 to 59 who received an inactivated influenza vaccine.

The CDR3 spells CSAEGQGLRKYF. CDR3 nucleotides: TGCAGTGCTGAGGGGCAGGGGCTGAGGAAGTACTTC. The rearrangement uses TRBV20-1 and TRBJ2-5, with D perhaps TRBD1 (6 bases). Germline-derived CDR1 and CDR2 are DFQATT and SNEGSKA (reference sequence). The CDR3 is 12 amino acids. V lost 5 bases and J lost 12, with 19 bases in between.